What follows describes a single T cell receptor (beta chain). The target antigen is unknown. Sequencing used immunoSEQ multiplex PCR; TCRdb keeps in-frame clones, though not all of them. The data hold around 60,000 clones, with approximately 79% observed a single time. This entry belongs to a study of OX40 agonist ivuxolimab in advanced cancers. About the research overall: Participants averaged 60 years of age (range roughly 20 to 90) and were over 75% male. Overall study results and limits: The 0.1-3.0 mg/kg partial responders had among the lowest clonal expansion. Doses of 0.1 to 3.0 mg/kg were accompanied by clonal expansion of CD4+ and CD8+ blood T cells by week 6. No determination was made of the antigen specificity of the expanded peripheral T cells.

The TCR originated in an adult with an advanced solid tumor such as melanoma, head and neck, liver or kidney cancer. The sample here was CD4+ or CD8+ T cells sorted from blood, taken in a trial of the OX40 agonist ivuxolimab.

CDR3 amino acids: CASSFRIDSGNTIYF. In DNA, the CDR3 is TGTGCCAGCAGCTTCAGGATCGACTCTGGAAACACCATATATTTT. J is TRBJ1-3 and V is TRBV7-2; D is ambiguous. Per the germline V gene, CDR1 is SGHTA and CDR2 is FQGNSA. The V and J ends lost 3 bases and 0 bases respectively, with 9 bases between them. The CDR3 has 15 residues.